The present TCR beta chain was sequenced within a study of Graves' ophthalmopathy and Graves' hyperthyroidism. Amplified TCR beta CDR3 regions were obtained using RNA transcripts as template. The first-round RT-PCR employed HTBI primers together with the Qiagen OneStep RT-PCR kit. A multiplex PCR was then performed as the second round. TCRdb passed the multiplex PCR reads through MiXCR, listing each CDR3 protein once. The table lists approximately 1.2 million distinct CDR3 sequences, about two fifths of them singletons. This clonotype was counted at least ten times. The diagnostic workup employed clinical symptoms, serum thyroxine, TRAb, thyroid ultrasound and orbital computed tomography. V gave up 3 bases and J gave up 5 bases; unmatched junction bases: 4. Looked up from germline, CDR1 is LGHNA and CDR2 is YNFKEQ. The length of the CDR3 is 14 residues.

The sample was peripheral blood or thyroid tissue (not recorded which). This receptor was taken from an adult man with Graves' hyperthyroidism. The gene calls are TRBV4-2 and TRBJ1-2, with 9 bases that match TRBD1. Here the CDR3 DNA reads TGTGCCAGCAGCCAGGACAGGGGACGATATGGCTACACCTTC. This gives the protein CASSQDRGRYGYTF.